This T cell receptor beta chain is drawn from a study of shared clonotypes between healthy human individuals. General observations from the study: Among donors, the sharing of clonotypes was expected to be influenced by sequencing depth. Even with large depth, rarefaction showed that sorted-subset sequencing was incomplete. On the whole, naive subsets had larger estimated richness than memory subsets had.

This clone appeared once. What it binds is not known. Naive-designated CD8 cells lacked CD45RO, were positively enriched for CCR7, and omitted terminally differentiated effector memory CD45RA+ cells. Here immunoSEQ multiplex PCR was the method, and the copy in TCRdb shows in-frame clones only, minus some. This table holds 550,000 to 750,000 clones, nearly 97% found once. Material: naive CD8+ T cells sorted from blood. The receptor's source is a woman in her thirties in good health.

The DNA for the CDR3 is TGTGCCAGCAGCGTAGCCCAGACGGGGCCGGCTTTCTTT. This encodes CASSVAQTGPAFF. This chain uses TRBV9 with TRBJ1-1; D perhaps matches TRBD1 (5 bases). This CDR3 comprises 13 residues. In germline, CDR1 is SGDLS, CDR2 YYNGEE. Trimming removed 0 bases from V and 11 bases from J, with 14 bases in between.